This is a list of T cell receptor beta chains from one sample in a study of regulatory T cells in long-lasting Graves disease. TCRdb used MiXCR to reprocess the multiplex PCR reads, holding one entry per CDR3 protein. The profile shows approximately 470,000 distinct CDR3 sequences, 15% to 20% of them singletons. This sample also belongs to another study, concerning T cells in Graves' hyperthyroidism and ophthalmopathy.

The sample in question was peripheral blood mononuclear cells (PBMCs), obtained at new diagnosis, from a patient treated with antithyroid drugs. The receptors derive from a man aged 35 to 55 with Graves disease. CDR3s include the opening cysteine and the closing phenylalanine or tryptophan. Each record gives: V gene, clone size, D gene, J gene, CDR3 protein, CDR3 DNA. D genes are given only for firm matches. Not all rows give a size; the values are once, few, many and, for expanded clones, a class.

v_call: TRBV7-2; clone_size: many; d_call: NA; j_call: TRBJ2-3; cdr3_aa: CASSLGGRRDTQYF; cdr3_nt: TGTGCCAGCAGCTTGGGTGGGAGGAGAGATACGCAGTATTTT
v_call: TRBV28; clone_size: many; d_call: TRBD2; j_call: TRBJ2-7; cdr3_aa: CASVLAGDYYEQYF; cdr3_nt: TGTGCCAGTGTTCTAGCGGGAGATTACTACGAGCAGTACTTC
v_call: TRBV18; clone_size: many; d_call: NA; j_call: TRBJ2-1; cdr3_aa: CASSPKTNNEQFF; cdr3_nt: TGTGCCAGCTCACCTAAAACCAACAATGAGCAGTTCTTC
v_call: TRBV3-1; clone_size: few; d_call: TRBD1; j_call: TRBJ2-7; cdr3_aa: CASGSGTARVEQYF; cdr3_nt: TGTGCCAGCGGATCCGGGACAGCCCGGGTCGAGCAGTACTTC
v_call: TRBV28; clone_size: many; d_call: TRBD2; j_call: TRBJ2-7; cdr3_aa: CASSPPPGLASRNEQYF; cdr3_nt: TGTGCCAGCAGTCCACCTCCGGGACTAGCTTCCAGAAACGAGCAGTACTTC
v_call: TRBV12-3/TRBV12-4; clone_size: NA; d_call: TRBD2; j_call: TRBJ2-1; cdr3_aa: CASSELAGPYNEQFF; cdr3_nt: TGTGCCAGCAGTGAGCTAGCGGGACCATACAATGAGCAGTTCTTC
v_call: TRBV6-1; clone_size: NA; d_call: NA; j_call: TRBJ1-1; cdr3_aa: CASRPSGRNTEAFF; cdr3_nt: TGTGCCAGCAGACCATCAGGCCGGAACACTGAAGCTTTCTTT
v_call: TRBV30; clone_size: NA; d_call: NA; j_call: TRBJ2-3; cdr3_aa: CAWSVLTGADTQYF; cdr3_nt: TGTGCCTGGAGTGTACTAACAGGAGCAGATACGCAGTATTTT
v_call: TRBV28; clone_size: many; d_call: NA; j_call: TRBJ1-5; cdr3_aa: CASSLEGGRPQHF; cdr3_nt: TGTGCCAGCAGTTTAGAGGGGGGTCGACCCCAGCATTTT
v_call: TRBV7-2; clone_size: NA; d_call: NA; j_call: TRBJ1-1; cdr3_aa: CARSFSVNTEAFF; cdr3_nt: TGTGCCCGCAGCTTCAGCGTGAACACTGAAGCTTTCTTT